The 5 T cell receptor beta chains below were found in one sample sequenced in a study of glioma-infiltrating T cells after dendritic cell vaccination. Using immunoSEQ multiplex PCR, the repertoire was profiled, and TCRdb retains in-frame clones only, with some absent. Among tens of thousands of clones listed, about 80% were seen once. Time point noted: after dendritic cell vaccination, including at tumor progression/relapse. This sample comprised blood, obtained after dendritic cell vaccination. The source of these receptors is a human donor with glioblastoma.

This rearrangement joins TRBV2 to TRBJ2-7; D is perhaps TRBD2 (6 bases). Germline V gives CDR1 SNHLY, CDR2 FYNNEI. The CDR3 length is 15 residues. With 7 bases removed from V and 0 bases from J, the gap between germline ends came to 16 bases. The CDR3 DNA reads as TGTGCCAGCATCCCTCGTGTTAGCGGCTCCTACGAGCAGTACTTC. It translates to CASIPRVSGSYEQYF.

This clone was seen only a few times. This chain uses TRBV5-1 with TRBJ1-6, with D unresolved. Germline loops: CDR1 SGHRS, CDR2 YFSETQ. V lost 0 bases to trimming and J lost 1 base, with 14 bases between them. This CDR3 has 18 amino acids. The CDR3 region has the DNA TGCGCCAGCAGCTTGGCCGGGTTCTCGAGGTCCTATAATTCACCCCTCCACTTT. Protein: CASSLAGFSRSYNSPLHF.

This chain links TRBV10-3 with TRBJ1-2, with D perhaps TRBD1 (5 bases). The germline gives CDR1 ENHRY, CDR2 SYGVKD. The CDR3 runs 15 residues. V dropped 0 bases and J dropped 0 bases, with 8 bases sitting between them. CDR3 bases: TGTGCCATCAGTGAGTCGGCAGGGACTAACTATGGCTACACCTTC. This sequence encodes CAISESAGTNYGYTF.

This clone was picked up a small number of times. This chain uses TRBV5-1 with TRBJ1-1; possibly TRBD1 for D (6 bases). The V gene's germline CDR1 is SGHRS and CDR2 YFSETQ. The CDR3 sequence is 13 residues long. Trimming stripped 4 bases from V and 1 base from J, with 8 bases between. CDR3: CASSQGKNTEAFF. The CDR3 DNA reads TGCGCCAGCAGCCAGGGGAAGAACACTGAAGCTTTCTTT.

The rearrangement uses TRBV29-1 and TRBJ1-4, with D possibly being TRBD1 (5 bases). Per the germline V gene, CDR1 is SQVTM and CDR2 is ANQGSEA. Trimming removed 4 bases at V and 0 bases at J, with 6 bases between. The CDR3 sequence is 13 residues long. CDR3 DNA sequence: TGCAGCGTTGGACAGTCAACTAATGAAAAACTGTTTTTT. Amino acid sequence: CSVGQSTNEKLFF.